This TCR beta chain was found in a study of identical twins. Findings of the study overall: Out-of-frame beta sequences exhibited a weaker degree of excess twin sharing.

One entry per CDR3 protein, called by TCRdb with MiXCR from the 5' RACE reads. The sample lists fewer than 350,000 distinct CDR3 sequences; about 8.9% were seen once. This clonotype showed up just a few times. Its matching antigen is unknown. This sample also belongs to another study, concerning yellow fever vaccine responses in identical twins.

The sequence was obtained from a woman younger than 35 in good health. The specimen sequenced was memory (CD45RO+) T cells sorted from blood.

CDR3 DNA sequence: TGTGCCAGCAGTACTCGGACTAGCGGGATTAATGAGCAGTTCTTC. It encodes CASSTRTSGINEQFF. The chain has TRBV7-9 and TRBJ2-1; the match to TRBD2 covers 12 bases. The ends lost 6 bases at V and 7 bases at J; junction bases unmatched: 7. The CDR3 is made up of 15 amino acids. Germline V lookup: CDR1 SEHNR, CDR2 FQNEAQ (reference sequence).